This T cell receptor beta chain came from a study of monozygotic twins with inflammatory bowel disease. General study findings and limits: Telling different T cell subtypes apart from each other was not possible. No single strong signal or clonotype associated with IBD was supported.

The CDR3 runs to 14 residues. The germline CDR1 and CDR2 sequences are SGHVS and FNYEAQ. TCRdb re-called the 5' RACE reads and gives one entry per CDR3 protein, without DNA. In all, the sample yields fewer than 550,000 distinct CDR3 sequences. As regards this clonotype: Its matching antigen is unknown.

This sequence originates from a human donor with ulcerative colitis or Crohn's disease, or a healthy co-twin of an affected twin (not recorded which). This chain uses TRBV7-6 with TRBJ2-4; TCRdb selects TRBD2, and the lack of DNA leaves this call unchecked. The material sequenced was blood. The CDR3 sequence is CASSFREGKNIQYF.